Shown below are 27 T cell receptor beta chains from a single sample sequenced in a study of blood T cell repertoires in COVID-19. Libraries were prepared by immunoSEQ multiplex PCR; TCRdb keeps only in-frame clonotypes and omits some of them. This sample carries roughly 390,000 clones, about 85% of them seen once, and the ten largest clones take approximately 3.6%. Sequenced input: peripheral blood. The receptors come from a young woman with acute or convalescent COVID-19.

This chain uses TRBV10-3 with TRBJ1-2; 7 bases match TRBD1. The CDR3 contains 12 residues. The V segment lost 6 bases and the J segment 11 bases; nucleotides outside the gene matches: 9. Germline loops: CDR1 ENHRY, CDR2 SYGVKD. The CDR3 loop reads CAISHRGGSYTF. The CDR3 bases are TGTGCCATCAGCCACAGGGGAGGAAGTTACACCTTC.

Note on this clone: The same CDR3 can be traced to other DNA sequences in this sample. The J gene is TRBJ1-6, the V gene TRBV30, with 9 bases fitting TRBD1. The CDR3 is 14 residues long. V dropped 0 bases and J dropped 10; count of bases not matched to a gene: 4. Germline V gene sequence: CDR1 GTSNPN, CDR2 SVGIG (reference sequence). CDR3 nucleotides: TGTGCCTGGAGTGTGGGACAGGGAAACTCACCCCTCCACTTT. This translates into CAWSVGQGNSPLHF.

The rearrangement joins TRBV11-2 to TRBJ1-6, with D possibly matching TRBD1 (5 bases). Per germline, CDR1 SGHAT and CDR2 FQNNGV. The CDR3 sequence is 16 residues long. V was trimmed by 1 base and J by 1 base, leaving 8 bases between them. The CDR3 sequence is CASSLAAGSYNSPLHF. In DNA form, the CDR3 reads TGTGCCAGCAGCTTAGCTGCAGGGTCCTATAATTCACCCCTCCACTTT.

The sample holds a few counts of this clone. The chain uses TRBV19 and TRBJ1-5; a weak D match, TRBD1 (5 bases). Trimming took 3 bases from V and 7 from J, leaving 16 bases between them. The CDR3 contains 15 residues. CDR1 is LNHDA and CDR2 is SQIVND in the germline V gene (reference sequence). The CDR3 sequence: CASSILSGMGQPQHF. The CDR3 coding sequence is TGTGCCAGTAGTATTCTTTCAGGGATGGGACAGCCCCAGCATTTT.

V gene TRBV19 combines with J gene TRBJ2-7; 8 bases agree with TRBD1. The CDR3 contains 15 residues. The J segment lost 5 bases and the V segment lost 5 bases, leaving 11 bases of the junction unmatched. The germline V gene encodes CDR1 LNHDA and CDR2 SQIVND (reference sequence). The CDR3 sequence is CASSSGQGQWDEQYF. The CDR3 nucleotides are TGTGCCAGTAGTTCTGGACAGGGTCAATGGGACGAGCAGTACTTC. Complete variable domain (other parts from reference TRBV19 and TRBJ2-7): DGGITQSPKYLFRKEGQNVTLSCEQNLNHDAMYWYRQDPGQGLRLIYYSQIVNDFQKGDIAEGYSVSREKKESFPLTVTSAQKNPTAFYLCASSSGQGQWDEQYFGPGTRLTVT.

This chain joins TRBV3-1 (or the pseudogene TRBV3-2) and TRBJ2-1, with a tentative D call TRBD2 (5 bases). Per germline, CDR1 LGHDT and CDR2 YNNKEL (reference sequence). CDR3 length equals 14 residues. The V end was cut by 4 bases, the J end by 5 bases, with 12 bases between. The CDR3 DNA is TGTGCCAGCAGCCTGGACTGGCCCGACAATGAGCAGTTCTTC. It specifies CASSLDWPDNEQFF.

This sequence joins TRBV7-8 and TRBJ2-3, with 11 bases identical to TRBD2. In germline, CDR1 is SGHVS, CDR2 FQNEAQ. J was trimmed by 0 bases and V by 1 base; bases with no gene match: 3. There are 17 residues in the CDR3. The CDR3 is CASSLGLAGTSTDTQYF. The CDR3 DNA is TGTGCCAGCAGCTTAGGACTAGCGGGGACTAGCACAGATACGCAGTATTTT. The full variable domain, with the rest looked up from reference TRBV7-8 and TRBJ2-3, is GAGVSQSPRYKVAKRGQDVALRCDPISGHVSLFWYQQALGQGPEFLTYFQNEAQLDKSGLPSDRFFAERPEGSVSTLKIQRTQQEDSAVYLCASSLGLAGTSTDTQYFGPGTRLTVL.

The J gene is TRBJ2-2, the V gene TRBV18, with D unresolved. The CDR3 consists of 17 residues. The V end was cut by 3 bases, the J end by 0 bases, with 14 bases between. Germline CDR1 and CDR2: KGHSH and LQKENI. The DNA for the CDR3 is TGTGCCAGCTCACCCCCAATTTATCAGACGAACACCGGGGAGCTGTTTTTT. Its translation: CASSPPIYQTNTGELFF.

The gene calls are TRBV21-1 and TRBJ2-1; the table's D call TRBD1 went unverified against the DNA. TRBV21-1 is termed a pseudogene. The CDR3 has 16 residues. Written as DNA, the CDR3 is TGTGCCAGCAGCAAAGGGAGAGGGCAGGGGGGACATGAGCAGTTCTTC. Its protein product is CASSKGRGQGGHEQFF.

Concerning this clone: The same CDR3 arises from other DNA sequences in this sample as well. The CDR3: CASSIGQMNTEAFF. CDR3 coding DNA: TGTGCCAGTAGTATAGGACAAATGAACACTGAAGCTTTCTTT. The chain recombines TRBV19 with TRBJ1-1; D is unclear. The length of the CDR3 is 14 residues. CDR1 is LNHDA, CDR2 SQIVND, per germline (reference sequence). Trimming took off 1 base at V and 0 bases at J, with 6 bases between the two ends.

This chain connects TRBV14 to TRBJ2-7, with 9 bases lining up with TRBD2. The CDR3 sequence is 16 residues long. Germline assignment: CDR1 SGHDN and CDR2 FVKESK. With 4 bases clipped from V and 4 bases from J, the junction kept 11 bases outside the gene matches. CDR3 in DNA: TGTGCCAGCAGCCCCGTAAGAGCGGGAGGTTTATACGAGCAGTACTTC. The encoded protein is CASSPVRAGGLYEQYF.

The V gene is TRBV7-2, the J gene TRBJ1-5, with 8 bases that match TRBD1. V lost 3 bases to trimming and J lost 6 bases; unmatched junction nucleotides: 7. Germline-derived CDR1 and CDR2 are SGHTA and FQGNSA. This CDR3 has 15 residues. Written as DNA, the CDR3 is TGTGCCAGCAGCTTTTTTACAGGGGGAGGTCAGCCCCAGCATTTT. Translating gives CASSFFTGGGQPQHF.

The V call is TRBV7-9, the J call TRBJ1-4; 7 bases line up with TRBD1. Germline loops: CDR1 SEHNR, CDR2 FQNEAQ (reference sequence). The CDR3 is made up of 17 amino acids. The V and J ends lost 5 bases and 7 bases, in that order; junction bases with no gene match: 16. The CDR3 is CASSPKGGGAVGEKLFF. In nucleotides, the CDR3 is TGTGCCAGCAGCCCCAAAGGAGGGGGCGCAGTTGGTGAAAAACTGTTTTTT. Looking up the rest from reference TRBV7-9 and TRBJ1-4 gives the full variable domain: DTGVSQNPRHKITKRGQNVTFRCDPISEHNRLYWYRQTLGQGPEFLTYFQNEAQLEKSRLLSDRFSAERPKGSFSTLEIQRTEQGDSAMYLCASSPKGGGAVGEKLFFGSGTQLSVL.

The rearrangement links TRBV23-1 to TRBJ2-1; maybe TRBD2 (5 bases). TRBV23-1 is designated an ORF whose function remains uncertain. The CDR3 has 19 residues. Trimming removed 5 bases from V and 2 bases from J, with 25 bases in between. The CDR3 spells CASSVPRGYLPGTYNEQFF. In nucleotides, the CDR3 is TGCGCCAGCAGTGTACCCCGGGGTTATCTCCCCGGGACCTACAATGAGCAGTTCTTC.

V gene TRBV27 combines with J gene TRBJ2-1; weak D call: TRBD2 (5 bases). In germline, CDR1 is MNHEY, CDR2 SMNVEV (reference sequence). The CDR3 has 14 amino acids. The V end was cut by 2 bases, the J end by 10 bases, with 15 bases between. CDR3 bases: TGTGCCAGCAGTTTAGGGGTGAGGAAGCGGGAGCAGTTCTTC. Its protein is CASSLGVRKREQFF.

The chain's CDR3 is CASSFGGSEAFF. CDR3 in DNA: TGCGCCAGCAGCTTTGGAGGGTCCGAAGCTTTCTTT. The chain employs TRBV5-1 and TRBJ1-1; the D is unclear. Germline lookup yields CDR1 SGHRS and CDR2 YFSETQ. Between the trimmed V and J ends, which lost 2 bases and 8 bases, there was a span of 10 bases. The length of the CDR3 is 12 residues. The variable domain in full, completed from reference TRBV5-1 and TRBJ1-1, reads KAGVTQTPRYLIKTRGQQVTLSCSPISGHRSVSWYQQTPGQGLQFLFEYFSETQRNKGNFPGRFSGRQFSNSRSEMNVSTLELGDSALYLCASSFGGSEAFFGQGTRLTVV.

The chain uses TRBV9 and TRBJ1-2; TRBD1 is a possible D gene (6 bases). Germline CDR1 is SGDLS and CDR2 is YYNGEE. The germline V and J ends were trimmed by 0 bases and 4 bases, with 13 bases remaining between them. This CDR3 contains 15 residues. DNA for the CDR3: TGTGCCAGCAGCGTAGTGGGGGCCCCGGGCTATGGCTACACCTTC. Encoded protein: CASSVVGAPGYGYTF.

The rearrangement joins TRBV5-4 to TRBJ2-7, with TRBD1 as a possible D gene (5 bases). CDR3 size: 13 residues. The germline CDR1 and CDR2 sequences are SGHNT and YYREEE (reference sequence). Deletions cut 4 bases from V and 0 bases from J, with 8 bases between. The CDR3 reads CASSHDSSYEQYF. The CDR3 DNA reads as TGTGCCAGCAGCCATGACAGCTCCTACGAGCAGTACTTC. The full variable domain, completed using reference TRBV5-4 and TRBJ2-7, is ETGVTQSPTHLIKTRGQQVTLRCSSQSGHNTVSWYQQALGQGPQFIFQYYREEENGRGNFPPRFSGLQFPNYSSELNVNALELDDSALYLCASSHDSSYEQYFGPGTRLTVT.

CDR3: CASSPGLAVLAKNIQYF. The DNA for the CDR3 is TGTGCCAGCAGTCCGGGACTAGCGGTGCTAGCCAAAAACATTCAGTACTTC. The rearrangement uses TRBV27 and TRBJ2-4; 11 nucleotides align to TRBD2. CDR1 MNHEY and CDR2 SMNVEV come from the germline V gene (reference sequence). The CDR3 covers 17 residues. V shed 5 bases, J shed 0 bases, and the junction held 6 bases outside the gene matches.

The chain couples TRBV6-1 to TRBJ1-1; weak D call: TRBD1 (5 bases). Trimming removed 0 bases at V and 10 bases at J, with 18 bases between. The germline gives CDR1 MNHNS, CDR2 SASEGT. The CDR3 runs to 15 residues. CDR3 in amino acids: CASSEAGAARLGAFF. DNA of the CDR3: TGTGCCAGCAGTGAAGCAGGGGCAGCCCGCTTGGGAGCTTTCTTT.

The chain carries TRBV5-1 and TRBJ1-2, with D perhaps matching TRBD1 (5 bases). The CDR3 consists of 13 residues. V gave up 4 bases and J gave up 0 bases, with 7 bases separating them. CDR1 is SGHRS, CDR2 YFSETQ, per germline. CDR3 nucleotide sequence: TGCGCCAGCAGCCTGACAGCTAACTATGGCTACACCTTC. The encoded protein is CASSLTANYGYTF. The full variable domain, completed using reference TRBV5-1 and TRBJ1-2, is KAGVTQTPRYLIKTRGQQVTLSCSPISGHRSVSWYQQTPGQGLQFLFEYFSETQRNKGNFPGRFSGRQFSNSRSEMNVSTLELGDSALYLCASSLTANYGYTFGSGTRLTVV.

The chain is built from TRBV10-1 and TRBJ1-1; D may be TRBD1 (6 bases). Trimming removed 7 bases from V and 4 bases from J, with 19 bases in between. In germline, CDR1 is WNHNN, CDR2 SYGVQD (reference sequence). This CDR3 region has 15 residues. The CDR3 spells CASIWACGGLTEAFF. CDR3 sequence (DNA): TGCGCCAGCATATGGGCCTGCGGGGGGCTCACTGAAGCTTTCTTT.

The gene calls are TRBV29-1 and TRBJ1-2; maybe TRBD1 (6 bases). Per germline, CDR1 SQVTM and CDR2 ANQGSEA. V lost 7 bases to trimming and J lost 4 bases, with 10 bases between them. The CDR3 runs 11 residues. The CDR3 bases are TGCAGCGCTCGGACAGCCTATGGCTACACCTTC. Its protein is CSARTAYGYTF. Full variable domain (rest looked up from reference TRBV29-1 and TRBJ1-2): SAVISQKPSRDICQRGTSLTIQCQVDSQVTMMFWYRQQPGQSLTLIATANQGSEATYESGFVIDKFPISRPNLTFSTLTVSNMSPEDSSIYLCSARTAYGYTFGSGTRLTVV.

This clone was found once. The rearrangement joins TRBV2 to TRBJ1-1; 8 nucleotides align to TRBD1. Looked up from germline, CDR1 is SNHLY and CDR2 is FYNNEI. Unmatched junction bases numbered 5, after V lost 4 bases and J lost 1 base. This CDR3 is built from 15 residues. DNA for the CDR3: TGTGCCAGCAGTGTAGCCGACAGGGGGAACACTGAAGCTTTCTTT. Translating gives CASSVADRGNTEAFF.

A single count supports this clone. The rearrangement joins TRBV6-5 to TRBJ2-7; TRBD1 matches at 7 bases. J was trimmed by 2 bases and V by 4 bases; bases with no gene match: 11. The CDR3 is 16 residues long. Germline values: CDR1 MNHEY, CDR2 SVGAGI. The DNA for the CDR3 is TGTGCCAGCAGTTTTGCCCCGACAGGGATCACCTACGAGCAGTACTTC. Translation: CASSFAPTGITYEQYF.

This clone appeared once. V is TRBV3-1 (or the pseudogene TRBV3-2) and J is TRBJ2-7, with D maybe TRBD2 (6 bases). Between the trimmed V and J ends, which lost 0 bases and 4 bases, there was a span of 16 bases. Per germline, CDR1 LGHDT and CDR2 YNNKEL (reference sequence). The CDR3 loop spans 16 amino acids. This CDR3 reads CASSQETPGVGYEQYF. CDR3 bases: TGTGCCAGCAGCCAAGAAACCCCGGGAGTCGGGTACGAGCAGTACTTC.

This rearrangement joins TRBV28 to TRBJ2-7; D is ambiguous. CDR3 size: 14 residues. Per germline, CDR1 MDHEN and CDR2 SYDVKM. The V end lost 3 bases, the J end lost 0 bases, and 9 bases lay between the germline ends. Here the CDR3 reads CASSLGRLSYEQYF. In DNA, the CDR3 is TGTGCCAGCAGTTTGGGCAGGCTCTCCTACGAGCAGTACTTC.